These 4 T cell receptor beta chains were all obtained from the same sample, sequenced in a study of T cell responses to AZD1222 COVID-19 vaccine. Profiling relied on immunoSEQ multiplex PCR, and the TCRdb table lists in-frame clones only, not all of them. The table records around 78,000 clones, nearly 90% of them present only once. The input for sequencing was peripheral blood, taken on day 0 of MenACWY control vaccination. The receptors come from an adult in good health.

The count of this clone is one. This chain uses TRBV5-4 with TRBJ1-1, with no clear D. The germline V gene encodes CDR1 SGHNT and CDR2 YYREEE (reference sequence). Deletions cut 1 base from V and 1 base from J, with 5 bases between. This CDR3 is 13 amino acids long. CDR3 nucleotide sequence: TGTGCCAGCAGCTTGCCCACGAACACTGAAGCTTTCTTT. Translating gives CASSLPTNTEAFF. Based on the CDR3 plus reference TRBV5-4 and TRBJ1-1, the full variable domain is ETGVTQSPTHLIKTRGQQVTLRCSSQSGHNTVSWYQQALGQGPQFIFQYYREEENGRGNFPPRFSGLQFPNYSSELNVNALELDDSALYLCASSLPTNTEAFFGQGTRLTVV.

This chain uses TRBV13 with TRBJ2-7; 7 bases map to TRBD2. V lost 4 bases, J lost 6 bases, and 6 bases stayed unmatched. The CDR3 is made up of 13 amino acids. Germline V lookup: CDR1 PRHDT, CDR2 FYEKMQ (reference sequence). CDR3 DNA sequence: TGTGCCAGCAGCTCCCCCGTAGCGGGCGAGCAGTACTTC. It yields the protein CASSSPVAGEQYF.

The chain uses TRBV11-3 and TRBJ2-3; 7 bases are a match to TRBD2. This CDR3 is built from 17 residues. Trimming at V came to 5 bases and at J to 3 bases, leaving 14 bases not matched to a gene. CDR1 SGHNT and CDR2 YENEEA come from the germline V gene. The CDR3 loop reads CASSPRRGGGFTDTQYF. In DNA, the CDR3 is TGTGCCAGCAGCCCTAGGCGCGGCGGGGGATTTACAGATACGCAGTATTTT.

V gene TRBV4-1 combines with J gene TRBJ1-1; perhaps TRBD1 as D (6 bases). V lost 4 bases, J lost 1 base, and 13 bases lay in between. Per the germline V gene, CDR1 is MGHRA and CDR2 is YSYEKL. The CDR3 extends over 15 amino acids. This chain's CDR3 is CASSPITGTNTEAFF. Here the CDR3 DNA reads TGCGCCAGCAGCCCCATAACAGGGACGAACACTGAAGCTTTCTTT.